The 6 T cell receptor beta chains below come from one sample, sequenced in a study of T cells in Graves' hyperthyroidism and ophthalmopathy. RNA transcripts provided the source from which TCR beta CDR3 regions were amplified. Researchers ran a first-round RT-PCR on the TCR CDR3 using the HTBI primer set. TCRdb re-called the multiplex PCR reads through MiXCR, storing one row per CDR3 protein. The data contain a few hundred thousand distinct CDR3 sequences, roughly 14% of them seen just once; the ten biggest clones take up 10% to 15%. Sequencing was performed on blood. These receptors all stem from a middle-aged woman with Graves' hyperthyroidism that later progressed to Graves' ophthalmopathy.

The sample holds a few counts of this clonotype. The chain joins TRBV6-1 to TRBJ2-1; D possibly corresponds to TRBD2 (6 bases). The CDR3 covers 15 residues. Per germline, CDR1 MNHNS and CDR2 SASEGT. Trimming removed 7 bases from V and 1 base from J, with 14 bases in between. The CDR3 spells CASILTSLSYNEQFF. CDR3 in DNA: TGTGCCAGCATACTTACTAGCCTTTCCTACAATGAGCAGTTCTTC.

This clonotype has more than one count but fewer than ten. The chain uses TRBV4-1 and TRBJ2-3, with 8 bases fitting TRBD2. Germline V gives CDR1 MGHRA, CDR2 YSYEKL. The J segment lost 4 bases and the V segment lost 4 bases, leaving 7 bases of the junction unmatched. This CDR3 contains 15 residues. The CDR3 region is CASSPPAGEADTQYF. Written as DNA, the CDR3 is TGCGCCAGCAGCCCCCCAGCGGGAGAGGCAGATACGCAGTATTTT.

This clonotype was counted at least ten times. V and J are TRBV18 and TRBJ1-2; possibly TRBD1 for D (5 bases). The germline CDR1 and CDR2 sequences are KGHSH and LQKENI. Trimming removed 3 bases at V and 0 bases at J, with 11 bases between. The CDR3 contains 15 residues. The CDR3 nucleotides are TGTGCCAGCTCACCGAGTACAGGTTCTAACTATGGCTACACCTTC. This codes for CASSPSTGSNYGYTF.

This clonotype was counted ten times or more. Here the CDR3 reads CASSSGTDVNTEAFF. In DNA, the CDR3 is TGCGCCAGCAGCTCGGGGACGGACGTAAACACTGAAGCTTTCTTT. The J gene is TRBJ1-1, the V gene TRBV5-1, with D possibly matching TRBD1 (5 bases). The CDR3 extends over 15 amino acids. V lost 3 bases, J lost 2 bases, and 14 bases lay in between. CDR1 and CDR2 (germline): SGHRS, YFSETQ.

This clonotype was observed a handful of times. This sequence may be a read error, since a much larger clone differs from it by one base. V and J are TRBV3-1 and TRBJ2-3; 8 bases line up with TRBD2. This CDR3 is built from 16 residues. Germline CDR1 and CDR2: LGHDT and YNNKEL (reference sequence). The CDR3 nucleotides are TGTGCCAGCGGCCAAGAAGCGGGAGTGCGGGGAGATACGCAGTATTTT. It yields the protein CASGQEAGVRGDTQYF.

The V call is TRBV9, the J call TRBJ2-5; 9 nucleotides align to TRBD2. The junction had 12 bases not matched to a gene; V was cut back by 7 bases and J by 5 bases. Germline assignment: CDR1 SGDLS and CDR2 YYNGEE. CDR3 length: 15 residues. CDR3 region: CASGDRSSGSETQYF. The DNA of the CDR3 is TGTGCCAGCGGCGACCGGAGTAGCGGGAGCGAGACCCAGTACTTC.